The subject of this entry is one TCR beta chain. Its antigen is unidentified. At one end, the junction sequence differs from germline, possibly due to a read error. This specimen belongs to a study of memory CD4+ T cells and cytomegalovirus serostatus. As for the study in general: Of the healthy Belgian adults, fewer than 10 were CMV seropositive and approximately 25 seronegative.

The sort gate was single viable CD3+CD4+CD8-CD45RO+ cells for memory CD4+ T cells. CMV serostatus came from serum IgG against pp150, pp28, p38, p52. Germline CDR1 SGHDT, CDR2 YYEEEE. The CDR3 has 12 residues. Study findings and constraints: CMV serostatus prediction reached median AUC approximately 0.95, or 0.91 with US-trained model. CD4+ memory repertoires contained about 40% of the roughly 150 reported CMV TCRbeta sequences.

The data were produced by immunoSEQ multiplex PCR, yet TCRdb's version contains in-frame clones alone and is incomplete. The sample yields roughly 45,000 clones, approximately 80% seen once. The chain couples TRBV5-6 to TRBJ1-2; D call uncertain. The origin of this receptor is an adult in good health and CMV-seronegative. Sequenced input: memory CD4+ T cells from blood. The CDR3 spells CASSLGSGVHHF. The CDR3 coding sequence is TGTGCCAGCAGCTTGGGGTCCGGGGTACACCACTTC.